This entry lists 14 T cell receptor beta chains sequenced from one sample in a study of blood T cell repertoires in COVID-19 (dated by TCRdb to 2018 to 2020). The protocol used for the library was the immunoSEQ multiplex PCR assay. TCRdb took over this immuneACCESS table, retaining in-frame rearrangements with V and J assigned. Such tables are incomplete; in checked studies, under half of the missing clones stem from an unresolved V gene, and the remainder is unexplained. For this sample the table gives 140,000 to 150,000 clones, of which roughly four fifths were detected only once. The ten largest make up about 8% of the sample. The sequencing sample was made of peripheral blood. These receptor sequences come from a human donor with acute or convalescent COVID-19. The donor label of this sample is uncertain.

The CDR3 reads CASSERQDYGYTF. The CDR3 coding sequence is TGTGCCAGCAGTGAAAGGCAGGACTATGGCTACACCTTC. The genes are TRBV6-1 and TRBJ1-2; D not certain. Germline-derived CDR1 and CDR2 are MNHNS and SASEGT. This CDR3 has 13 amino acids. V shed 2 bases and J shed 3 bases, with 7 bases lying between them.

The J gene is TRBJ2-2, the V gene TRBV27; D not certain. Between the trimmed V and J ends, which lost 1 base and 5 bases, there was a span of 11 bases. CDR1 is MNHEY, CDR2 SMNVEV, per germline (reference sequence). This CDR3 is built from 15 residues. Here the CDR3 reads CASSLWAGITGELFF. As DNA, the CDR3 is TGTGCCAGCAGTTTATGGGCAGGTATTACCGGGGAGCTGTTTTTT.

The sample holds a few counts of this clone. Other DNA sequences within the sample encode an identical CDR3. The rearrangement joins TRBV27 to TRBJ1-1; D gene ambiguous. The length of the CDR3 is 13 residues. In germline, CDR1 is MNHEY, CDR2 SMNVEV (reference sequence). Trimming pared 5 bases from V and 2 bases from J, leaving 9 bases between. CDR3 coding DNA: TGTGCCAGCAGTCTCACAAGAAACACTGAAGCTTTCTTT. Translating gives CASSLTRNTEAFF.

The CDR3 DNA reads TGCGCCAGCAGCTCTACTTTATGGAACACTGAAGCTTTCTTT. Its translation is CASSSTLWNTEAFF. This chain links TRBV5-1 with TRBJ1-1, with D hard to call. The CDR3 sequence is 14 residues long. Trimming pared 3 bases from V and 1 base from J, leaving 10 bases between. Germline V gene sequence: CDR1 SGHRS, CDR2 YFSETQ.

This chain uses TRBV29-1 with TRBJ2-1; 15 bases match TRBD2. V lost 5 bases to trimming and J lost 0 bases; unmatched junction nucleotides: 11. CDR1 is SQVTM, CDR2 ANQGSEA, per germline. The CDR3 extends over 19 amino acids. The CDR3: CSVPLGLAGGPSSYNEQFF. DNA of the CDR3: TGCAGCGTTCCTTTGGGACTAGCGGGGGGTCCCAGCTCCTACAATGAGCAGTTCTTC.

The chain recombines TRBV6-2 or TRBV6-3 with TRBJ2-6, with D hard to call. CDR3 length equals 15 residues. Germline CDR1 and CDR2: MNHEY and SVGEGT. V lost 7 bases to trimming and J lost 4 bases, with 14 bases between them. The CDR3 here is CASIPQAKGANVLTF. The CDR3 DNA reads TGTGCCAGCATCCCTCAGGCGAAAGGGGCCAACGTCCTGACTTTC.

This chain uses TRBV23-1 with TRBJ1-4; TRBD1 matches at 7 bases. TRBV23-1 is an open reading frame, and its role is uncertain. The length of the CDR3 is 19 residues. V lost 3 bases and J lost 0; bases outside the gene matches: 13. The CDR3 DNA is TGCGCCAGCAGTCAGCCCGGGACAGTCCACTCAGCAACTAATGAAAAACTGTTTTTT. Its translation: CASSQPGTVHSATNEKLFF.

The chain uses TRBV3-1 (or the pseudogene TRBV3-2) and TRBJ2-7, with a possible D match to TRBD1 (6 bases). Germline CDR1 and CDR2: LGHDT and YNNKEL (reference sequence). Trimming took off 3 bases at V and 3 bases at J, with 9 bases between the two ends. CDR3 size: 13 residues. The CDR3 DNA follows: TGTGCCAGCAGCCAGGCAGGGGACTACGAGCAGTACTTC. Protein sequence: CASSQAGDYEQYF.

The chain joins TRBV2 to TRBJ2-7; 7 nucleotides align to TRBD1. CDR3 length: 15 amino acids. CDR1 and CDR2 (germline): SNHLY, FYNNEI. The V and J ends lost 7 bases and 0 bases, in that order; junction bases with no gene match: 9. CDR3: CASNRDSQSSYEQYV. CDR3 DNA sequence: TGTGCCAGCAACCGGGACAGCCAAAGCTCCTACGAGCAGTACGTC.

This clone was seen only a few times. The rearrangement joins TRBV5-4 to TRBJ1-2, with a tentative D call TRBD1 (6 bases). In germline, CDR1 is SGHNT, CDR2 YYREEE (reference sequence). CDR3 length: 16 residues. Trimming left V 0 bases short and J 6 bases short, with 18 bases between. CDR3 loop: CASSLGQADRVNGYTF. The CDR3 region has the DNA TGTGCCAGCAGCTTGGGACAGGCTGACCGGGTAAATGGCTACACCTTC.

This sequence joins TRBV5-1 and TRBJ1-3; 12 bases map to TRBD1. Germline values: CDR1 SGHRS, CDR2 YFSETQ. J was trimmed by 2 bases and V by 4 bases; bases with no gene match: 13. This CDR3 has 19 residues. The CDR3 DNA reads TGCGCCAGCAGCGCAAACCGGGACAGGGGGCCGTTGGCTGGAAACACCATATATTTT. Its protein product is CASSANRDRGPLAGNTIYF.

CDR3 residues: CASEGGGSSYEQYF. The CDR3 coding sequence is TGTGCCAGCGAGGGGGGAGGGAGTTCCTACGAGCAGTACTTC. J is TRBJ2-7 and V is TRBV6-5; D might be TRBD2 (7 bases). Trimming left V 8 bases short and J 1 base short, with 15 bases between. The CDR3 runs to 14 residues. Germline loops: CDR1 MNHEY, CDR2 SVGAGI.

This chain joins TRBV5-4 and TRBJ1-1; the D is unclear. The CDR3 is 14 residues long. Trimming stripped 4 bases from V and 5 bases from J, with 15 bases between. Germline assignment: CDR1 SGHNT and CDR2 YYREEE (reference sequence). The DNA of the CDR3 is TGTGCCAGCAGCCCATCGGAGGTATGGACTGAAGCTTTCTTT. Translated: CASSPSEVWTEAFF.

The chain is built from TRBV6-6 and TRBJ2-2; 7 bases are shared with TRBD2. Germline V gene lookup returns CDR1 MNHNY and CDR2 SVGAGI (reference sequence). The J segment lost 7 bases and the V segment lost 2 bases, leaving 10 bases of the junction unmatched. The CDR3 totals 16 residues. This chain's CDR3 is CASSYGAGYEDGELFF. Written as DNA, the CDR3 is TGTGCCAGCAGTTACGGAGCGGGGTATGAGGACGGGGAGCTGTTTTTT.